Listed below are T cell receptor beta chains from one sample, sequenced in a study of CD8+ T cells in alopecia areata. Sequencing was performed with immunoSEQ multiplex PCR; in TCRdb, only in-frame clones are kept and a portion is missing. The sample holds some 98,000 clones, 60% to 75% seen once. Material: CD8+ T cells sorted from blood, obtained at week 4, from a patient treated with tofacitinib. These receptors came from a human donor with alopecia areata. Each CDR3 is given with its conserved first and last residue. D genes are given only for firm matches. Some rows mark clone size as missing; the rest say once, few, many or name a class of expanded clone.

D	J	V	size	DNA	CDR3
TRBD1	TRBJ1-2	TRBV7-2	few	TGTGCCAGCAGCGAGGATCGACAGGGAGCTAAGGATGGCTACACCTTC	CASSEDRQGAKDGYTF
TRBD1	TRBJ2-7	TRBV14	-	TGTGCCAGCAGCCAATACGAAGGGGGCAACATCGTCTACGAGCAGTACTTC	CASSQYEGGNIVYEQYF
-	TRBJ2-1	TRBV5-1	-	TGCGCCAGCAGCGGTGGGGGCGGGATCTTTTTCGATGAGCAGTTCTTC	CASSGGGGIFFDEQFF
TRBD1	TRBJ2-7	TRBV18	-	TGTGCCAGCTCACCCTGGGACAGAACCTACGAGCAGTACTTC	CASSPWDRTYEQYF
TRBD2	TRBJ2-3	TRBV13	few	TGTGCCAGCAGCTCTACTTCACTAGCGGGAGTTTCTGATACGCAGTATTTT	CASSSTSLAGVSDTQYF
-	TRBJ1-2	TRBV29-1	-	TGCAGCGCCGAAGGGATAGGGATTGGGAACTATGGCTACACCTTC	CSAEGIGIGNYGYTF
-	TRBJ2-7	TRBV9	-	TGTGCCAGCAGCGTAGGGAGGGACAGCTCCTACGAGCAGTACTTC	CASSVGRDSSYEQYF
TRBD1	TRBJ1-2	TRBV7-9	few	TGTGCCAGCAGCAATGACAGGGGAAGGTACTATGGCTACACCTTC	CASSNDRGRYYGYTF
-	TRBJ2-1	TRBV27	once	TGTGCCAGCAGTTTAGGGGGGAGAAATGAGCAGTTCTTC	CASSLGGRNEQFF
-	TRBJ1-1	TRBV19	-	TGTGCCACCCGACGGACTTACACTGAAGCTTTCTTT	CATRRTYTEAFF
TRBD1	TRBJ2-7	TRBV6-4	few	TGTGCCAGCAGTAACGGGACAGGGGGCTACGAGCAGTACTTC	CASSNGTGGYEQYF
TRBD1	TRBJ1-1	TRBV19	-	TGTGCCAGTAGTATCAACAGGGGCGCTGAAGCTTTCTTT	CASSINRGAEAFF
TRBD1	TRBJ2-7	TRBV30	few	TGTGCCTGGAGTGCGGGACAGGGCCCCTACGAGCAGTACTTC	CAWSAGQGPYEQYF
-	TRBJ2-2	TRBV27	-	TGTGCCAGCAGTCTTTGGTCCGGGGAGCTGTTTTTT	CASSLWSGELFF
-	TRBJ1-4	TRBV30	-	TGTGCCTGGAGTGCAACTAATGAAAAACTGTTTTTT	CAWSATNEKLFF
-	TRBJ1-1	TRBV11-2	-	TGTGCCAGCAGCTTAGACACTGAAGCTTTCTTT	CASSLDTEAFF
-	TRBJ2-1	TRBV7-6	-	TGTGCCAGCAGCTTAGCCGGCGGTCTAGAAGGGCAGTTCTTC	CASSLAGGLEGQFF
-	TRBJ2-3	TRBV11-3	once	TGTGCCAGCAGCTTAGGAGTGGACAGAGGGGCAGATACGCAGTATTTT	CASSLGVDRGADTQYF
-	TRBJ2-5	TRBV7-8	few	TGTGCCAGCAGCCCCCTCCTCGGGCCTTACTTC	CASSPLLGPYF
TRBD2	TRBJ2-3	TRBV7-2	once	TGTGCCAGCAGCCCCAAGAAACGGGAGGGTTGGGGAGCAGATACGCAGTATTTT	CASSPKKREGWGADTQYF
-	TRBJ1-5	TRBV28	-	TGTGCCAGCCGTATATCGTTTAGTCAGGCTAATCAGCCCCAGCATTTT	CASRISFSQANQPQHF
TRBD2	TRBJ2-1	TRBV5-6	-	TGTGCCAGCAGCTTGGGGGCTAGCGGGAGGCAGCCGCCGTTCTTC	CASSLGASGRQPPFF
-	TRBJ2-1	TRBV14	few	TGTGCCAGCAGCCAAGTATCGAGGGGGGGTGAGCAGTTCTTC	CASSQVSRGGEQFF
-	TRBJ1-1	TRBV29-1	-	TGCAGCGCCCAGAGAGCAGGGGAAGCTTTCTTT	CSAQRAGEAFF
TRBD1	TRBJ2-4	TRBV9	-	TGTGCCAGCAGCGGCTGGGACAGAGTACTAGCCAAAAACATTCAGTACTTC	CASSGWDRVLAKNIQYF
-	TRBJ1-5	TRBV27	-	TGTGCCAGCAGTTCTGGGGATCAGCCCCAGCATTTT	CASSSGDQPQHF
TRBD2	TRBJ2-1	TRBV7-9	-	TGTGCCAGCAGCCCTAGCGGGGGGGACTCCTACAATGAGCAGTTCTTC	CASSPSGGDSYNEQFF
-	TRBJ1-2	TRBV28	few	TGTGCCAGCAGAGCAGGGGTATCTAACTATGGCTACACCTTC	CASRAGVSNYGYTF
-	TRBJ1-2	TRBV29-1	-	TGCAGCGTTGACGTGGAGTGGGGCTACACCTTC	CSVDVEWGYTF
-	TRBJ2-3	TRBV11-2	medium-sized	TGTGCCAGCAGCTTAGCGGACGACACAGATACGCAGTATTTT	CASSLADDTDTQYF
TRBD1	TRBJ1-5	TRBV15	-	TGTGCCACCAGCTCCGGGACAGGGACTCAGCCCCAGCATTTT	CATSSGTGTQPQHF